Each of the 18 T cell receptor beta chains below was sequenced from the same sample in a study of T-cell memory formation after mild COVID-19. TCRdb used MiXCR to reprocess the 5' RACE reads, holding one entry per CDR3 protein. The data show about 320,000 distinct CDR3 sequences, about 13% seen once. The sequencing input was PBMCs or a T cell subset sorted from them (not recorded which). Receptors originate from a man aged 18 to 35 who had mild COVID-19 (a few samples of this study predate the infection). Cell type and time point are not known.

The chain has TRBV20-1 and TRBJ2-1; D not certain. V was trimmed by 5 bases and J by 3 bases, leaving 14 bases between them. CDR3 length equals 14 residues. Germline CDR1 reads DFQATT; CDR2 reads SNEGSKA (reference sequence). CDR3 sequence (DNA): TGCAGTGCTCGCCCAGACCGCCTCTACAATGAGCAGTTCTTC. It is translated as CSARPDRLYNEQFF.

The chain recombines TRBV10-2 with TRBJ2-2; TRBD2 matches 8 bases. Germline CDR1 and CDR2: WSHSY and SAAADI. This CDR3 has 15 residues. Unmatched junction bases numbered 11, after V lost 10 bases and J lost 4 bases. CDR3: CAILPTGGSTGELFF. The DNA for the CDR3 is TGCGCCATACTTCCTACGGGGGGGAGCACCGGGGAGCTGTTTTTT.

This clonotype was detected only a few times. The chain links TRBV6-2 or TRBV6-3 to TRBJ1-5; D might be TRBD1 (6 bases). CDR3 size: 16 residues. Looked up from germline, CDR1 is MNHEY and CDR2 is SVGEGT. Deletions cut 3 bases from V and 0 bases from J, with 12 bases between. The CDR3 DNA is TGTGCCAGCAGTTATTTGGACAGAGCTAGCAATCAGCCCCAGCATTTT. Encoded protein: CASSYLDRASNQPQHF.

In the case of this clonotype: The junction shows a germline mismatch at one end, possibly a read error. The chain uses TRBV7-9 and TRBJ1-2; tentative D call: TRBD1 (5 bases). The CDR3 covers 15 residues. From germline, CDR1 is SEHNR and CDR2 FQNEAQ (reference sequence). DNA of the CDR3: TGTGCCAGCAGCGTAGCCGAACGGGGGTCTAATGGCTACACCTTC. Encoded protein: CASSVAERGSNGYTF.

This clonotype was seen a few times. V is TRBV5-1 and J is TRBJ2-1, with D possibly being TRBD1 or TRBD2 (5 bases each). The CDR3 spans 14 residues. V lost 0 bases, J lost 8 bases, and 12 bases lay in between. CDR1 is SGHRS, CDR2 YFSETQ, per germline. The CDR3 here is CASSLAGAKDEQFF. DNA of the CDR3: TGCGCCAGCAGCTTGGCCGGGGCGAAGGATGAGCAGTTCTTC.

This clonotype was counted ten times or more. V usage is TRBV5-5 and J usage is TRBJ2-2; 9 nucleotides match TRBD1. V was pared by 5 bases and J by 0 bases, with 2 bases of the junction left unmatched. This CDR3 has 15 residues. Germline CDR1 reads SGHKS; CDR2 reads YYEKEE (reference sequence). The CDR3 DNA follows: TGTGCCAGCAGTAGGACAGGGGCGAACACCGGGGAGCTGTTTTTT. This translates into CASSRTGANTGELFF.

The V and J genes are TRBV19 and TRBJ1-4; D is unclear. Trimming took 5 bases from V and 4 from J, leaving 11 bases between them. The CDR3 contains 14 residues. The germline CDR1 and CDR2 sequences are LNHDA and SQIVND (reference sequence). The CDR3 nucleotides are TGTGCCAGTAGTGATCAGGAATATAATGAAAAACTGTTTTTT. Amino acids: CASSDQEYNEKLFF.

The J gene is TRBJ2-5, the V gene TRBV20-1; 11 bases line up with TRBD2. Germline-derived CDR1 and CDR2 are DFQATT and SNEGSKA (reference sequence). There are 14 residues in the CDR3. Unmatched junction bases numbered 7, after V lost 5 bases and J lost 5 bases. The CDR3 here is CSAALTSGGETQYF. DNA for the CDR3: TGCAGTGCTGCTTTAACTAGCGGGGGCGAGACCCAGTACTTC.

This clonotype was seen only a few times. The J gene is TRBJ2-5, the V gene TRBV6-5, with no clear D. CDR3 length: 12 amino acids. CDR1 is MNHEY and CDR2 is SVGAGI in the germline V gene. Trimming left V 9 bases short and J 1 base short, with 9 bases between. CDR3 region: CARPKVQETQYF. CDR3 nucleotides: TGTGCCAGGCCCAAGGTCCAAGAGACCCAGTACTTC.

V and J are TRBV5-6 and TRBJ1-1; D call uncertain. The V end lost 4 bases, the J end lost 4 bases, and 11 bases lay between the germline ends. The CDR3 totals 13 residues. The germline V gene has CDR1 SGHDT and CDR2 YYEEEE. The CDR3 coding sequence is TGTGCCAGCAGCCTGACGGTACCCACTGAAGCTTTCTTT. As protein: CASSLTVPTEAFF.

The chain combines TRBV5-1 with TRBJ2-1; TRBD1 agrees at 7 bases. The CDR3 has 13 amino acids. Germline trimming cut 2 bases from V and 9 bases from J; bases unmatched to any gene: 5. The germline V gene encodes CDR1 SGHRS and CDR2 YFSETQ. For the CDR3, the DNA is TGCGCCAGCAGCTTTGACAGGGTCCCTGAGCAGTTCTTC. Amino acid sequence: CASSFDRVPEQFF.

This clonotype came up a few times. The rearrangement links TRBV10-3 to TRBJ1-3, with D possibly being TRBD1 (5 bases). This CDR3 region has 14 residues. The germline V and J ends were trimmed by 7 bases and 4 bases, with 14 bases remaining between them. Germline values: CDR1 ENHRY, CDR2 SYGVKD. This chain's CDR3 is CAINPGRGGNTIYF. In DNA form, the CDR3 reads TGTGCCATCAACCCCGGGAGGGGAGGAAACACCATATATTTT.

This clonotype showed up many times. The V call is TRBV10-3, the J call TRBJ2-7, with D maybe TRBD1 (6 bases). CDR3 length equals 13 residues. Germline V CDR1 and CDR2: ENHRY, SYGVKD. The ends were cut back, 3 bases at V and 3 bases at J, with 9 bases in the middle. The CDR3 DNA reads TGTGCCATCAGTGACGAGACAGGCTACGAGCAGTACTTC. Its translation is CAISDETGYEQYF.

This chain connects TRBV4-3 to TRBJ1-1, with 8 bases that match TRBD1. Germline V gene data show CDR1 as LGHNA and CDR2 as YSLEER. The ends lost 2 bases at V and 6 bases at J; junction bases unmatched: 5. This CDR3 comprises 14 residues. CDR3 in amino acids: CASSQMTGDPEAFF. The CDR3 DNA reads as TGCGCCAGCAGCCAAATGACAGGGGACCCTGAAGCTTTCTTT.

The chain recombines TRBV12-3 or TRBV12-4 with TRBJ1-4, with 7 bases that match TRBD1. The CDR3 totals 13 residues. After removal of 6 bases from V and 8 bases from J, the junction contained 6 bases not matched to a gene. CDR3 bases: TGTGCCAGCAGGACAGGGATACGAGAAAAACTGTTTTTT. As protein: CASRTGIREKLFF.

This clonotype was detected only a few times. This rearrangement joins TRBV7-6 to TRBJ2-7, with TRBD1 identical over 7 bases. CDR3 length equals 14 residues. With 1 base clipped from V and 5 bases from J, the junction kept 5 bases outside the gene matches. Germline V lookup: CDR1 SGHVS, CDR2 FNYEAQ. Written as DNA, the CDR3 is TGTGCCAGCAGCTTAGGACAGGGTCTTGACGAGCAGTACTTC. Translation: CASSLGQGLDEQYF.

This clonotype was observed a few times. The gene calls are TRBV6-5 and TRBJ2-7; D might be TRBD1 or TRBD2, each matching 5 bases. The V gene's germline CDR1 is MNHEY and CDR2 SVGAGI. The CDR3 totals 15 residues. The V end was cut by 6 bases, the J end by 4 bases, with 19 bases between. The CDR3 protein is CASSPNGASPYEQYV. The CDR3 DNA sequence: TGTGCCAGCAGCCCAAACGGGGCTTCACCTTACGAGCAGTACGTC.

This clonotype was counted a few times. The chain combines TRBV14 with TRBJ1-2, with D tentatively TRBD1 (6 bases). This CDR3 has 15 residues. The germline gives CDR1 SGHDN, CDR2 FVKESK. Trimming removed 1 base from V and 5 bases from J, with 14 bases in between. CDR3 residues: CASSQGWGREYGYTF. The CDR3 DNA reads as TGTGCCAGCAGCCAAGGTTGGGGGCGAGAATATGGCTACACCTTC. Full variable domain (remainder filled in from reference TRBV14 and TRBJ1-2): EAGVTQFPSHSVIEKGQTVTLRCDPISGHDNLYWYRRVMGKEIKFLLHFVKESKQDESGMPNNRFLAERTGGTYSTLKVQPAELEDSGVYFCASSQGWGREYGYTFGSGTRLTVV.